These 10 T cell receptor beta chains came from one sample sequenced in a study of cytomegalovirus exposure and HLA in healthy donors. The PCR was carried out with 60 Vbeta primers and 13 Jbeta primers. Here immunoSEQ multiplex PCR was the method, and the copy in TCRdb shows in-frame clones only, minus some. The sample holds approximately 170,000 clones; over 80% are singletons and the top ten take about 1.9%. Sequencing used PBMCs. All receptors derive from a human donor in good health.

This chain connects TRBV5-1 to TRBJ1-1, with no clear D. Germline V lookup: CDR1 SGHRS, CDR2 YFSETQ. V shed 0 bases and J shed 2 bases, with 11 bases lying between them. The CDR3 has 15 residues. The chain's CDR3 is CASSLALQTNTEAFF. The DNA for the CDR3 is TGCGCCAGCAGCTTGGCCTTACAGACAAACACTGAAGCTTTCTTT.

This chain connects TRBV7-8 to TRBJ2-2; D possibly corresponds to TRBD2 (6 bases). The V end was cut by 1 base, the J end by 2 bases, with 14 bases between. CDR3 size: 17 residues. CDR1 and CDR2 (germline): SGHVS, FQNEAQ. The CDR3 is CASSLVSGVENTGELFF. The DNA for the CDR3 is TGTGCCAGCAGCTTAGTGTCGGGGGTAGAAAACACCGGGGAGCTGTTTTTT.

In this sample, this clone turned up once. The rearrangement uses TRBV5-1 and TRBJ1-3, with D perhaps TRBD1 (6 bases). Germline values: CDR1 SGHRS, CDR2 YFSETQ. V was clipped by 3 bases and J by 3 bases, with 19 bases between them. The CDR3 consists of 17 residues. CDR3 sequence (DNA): TGCGCCAGCAGCTGGGGGACATCTAGGGGGTATGGAAACACCATATATTTT. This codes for CASSWGTSRGYGNTIYF.

The CDR3 DNA follows: TGTGCCAGCAGTTACTCAAGGACAGGGAGGAATGAGCAGTTCTTC. Its protein is CASSYSRTGRNEQFF. The V gene is TRBV6-5, the J gene TRBJ2-1, with 8 bases fitting TRBD1. This CDR3 is built from 15 residues. The V segment lost 0 bases and the J segment 7 bases; nucleotides outside the gene matches: 5. Germline values: CDR1 MNHEY, CDR2 SVGAGI.

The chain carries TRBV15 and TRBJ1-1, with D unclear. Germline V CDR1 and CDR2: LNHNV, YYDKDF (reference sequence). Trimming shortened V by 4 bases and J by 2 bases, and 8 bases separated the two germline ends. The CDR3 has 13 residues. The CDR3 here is CATSTTVNTEAFF. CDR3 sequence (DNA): TGTGCCACCAGCACAACAGTAAACACTGAAGCTTTCTTT.

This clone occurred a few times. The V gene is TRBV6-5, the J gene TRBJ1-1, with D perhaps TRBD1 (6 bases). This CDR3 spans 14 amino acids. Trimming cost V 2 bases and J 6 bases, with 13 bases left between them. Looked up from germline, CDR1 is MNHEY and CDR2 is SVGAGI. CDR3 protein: CASSYGGGRPEAFF. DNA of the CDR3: TGTGCCAGCAGTTACGGGGGGGGGCGCCCTGAAGCTTTCTTT.

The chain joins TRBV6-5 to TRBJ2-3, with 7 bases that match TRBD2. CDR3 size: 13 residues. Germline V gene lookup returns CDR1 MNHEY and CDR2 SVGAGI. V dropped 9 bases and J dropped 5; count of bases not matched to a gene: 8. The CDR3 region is CASRRGSVDTQYF. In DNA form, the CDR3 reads TGTGCCAGTAGGCGGGGGTCGGTAGATACGCAGTATTTT.

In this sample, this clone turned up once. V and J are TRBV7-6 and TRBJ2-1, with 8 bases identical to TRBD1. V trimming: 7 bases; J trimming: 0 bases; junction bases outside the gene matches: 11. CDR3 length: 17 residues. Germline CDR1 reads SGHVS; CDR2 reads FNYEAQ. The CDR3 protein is CASTPQGGIGSYNEQFF. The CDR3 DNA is TGTGCCAGCACTCCACAGGGGGGTATAGGCTCCTACAATGAGCAGTTCTTC. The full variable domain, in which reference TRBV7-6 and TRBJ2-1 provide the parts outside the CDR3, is GAGVSQSPRYKVTKRGQDVALRCDPISGHVSLYWYRQALGQGPEFLTYFNYEAQQDKSGLPNDRFSAERPEGSISTLTIQRTEQRDSAMYRCASTPQGGIGSYNEQFFGPGTRLTVL.

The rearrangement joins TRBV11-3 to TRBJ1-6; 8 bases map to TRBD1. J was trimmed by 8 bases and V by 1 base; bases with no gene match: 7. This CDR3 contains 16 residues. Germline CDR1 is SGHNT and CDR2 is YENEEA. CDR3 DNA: TGTGCCAGCAGCTTAGGGGGAGACAGGGGTGATTCACCCCTCCACTTT. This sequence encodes CASSLGGDRGDSPLHF.

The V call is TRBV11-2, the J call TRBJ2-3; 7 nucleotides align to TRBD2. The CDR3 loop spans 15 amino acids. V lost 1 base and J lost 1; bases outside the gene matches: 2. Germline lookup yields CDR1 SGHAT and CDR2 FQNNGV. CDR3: CASSLAAGGTDTQYF. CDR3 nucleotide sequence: TGTGCCAGCAGCTTAGCTGCGGGGGGCACAGATACGCAGTATTTT.